This is a list of T cell receptor beta chains from one sample in a study of Graves' ophthalmopathy and Graves' hyperthyroidism. TCRdb ran MiXCR on the multiplex PCR reads and lists one entry per CDR3 protein. The top ten clones hold around 9.8% of a sample with over 450,000 distinct CDR3 sequences, around 14% of them seen once. The specimen was blood. The receptors here all came from a woman aged 25 to 39 with Graves' ophthalmopathy. CDR3s include the opening cysteine and the closing phenylalanine or tryptophan. The order of the fields is D gene, clone size, J gene, V gene, CDR3 protein, CDR3 DNA. D genes are given only for firm matches. A row's size may be missing; if present it is once, few, many or a size class.

TRBD1 | . | TRBJ2-7 | TRBV18 | CASSRRQGNYEQYF | TGTGCCAGCTCACGTCGACAGGGTAACTACGAGCAGTACTTC
. | many | TRBJ2-3 | TRBV7-6 | CASSPTGHPSTDTQYF | TGTGCCAGCAGCCCGACGGGGCACCCTAGCACAGATACGCAGTATTTT
TRBD1 | many | TRBJ2-7 | TRBV20-1 | CSARDPGQRSYEQYF | TGCAGTGCTAGAGACCCGGGACAGCGGTCCTACGAGCAGTACTTC
. | many | TRBJ2-4 | TRBV20-1 | CSARETGNIQYF | TGCAGTGCTAGAGAAACGGGAAACATTCAGTACTTC
TRBD1 | many | TRBJ1-6 | TRBV11-3 | CASSLGGTAKRTLHF | TGTGCCAGCAGCCTTGGTGGGACAGCCAAAAGGACCCTCCACTTT
. | few | TRBJ2-6 | TRBV5-1 | CASSLRDFFSGANVLTF | TGCGCCAGCAGCCTTCGGGACTTTTTCTCTGGGGCCAACGTCCTGACTTTC
TRBD1 | many | TRBJ2-4 | TRBV20-1 | CSARTPGTGDIQYF | TGCAGTGCTAGAACCCCGGGGACAGGAGACATTCAGTACTTC
TRBD2 | many | TRBJ2-5 | TRBV7-9 | CASAPWRGGAEETQYF | TGTGCCAGCGCCCCTTGGCGCGGGGGGGCCGAAGAGACCCAGTACTTC
TRBD2 | . | TRBJ2-2 | TRBV6-2/TRBV6-3 | CASRGAAGWSGELFF | TGTGCCAGCAGAGGGGCAGCGGGATGGTCCGGGGAGCTGTTTTTT
. | many | TRBJ1-2 | TRBV2 | CASSGTDSRYGYTF | TGTGCCAGCAGTGGAACAGACTCTAGATATGGCTACACCTTC
. | many | TRBJ1-1 | TRBV6-5 | CASSSWGRGTEAFF | TGTGCCAGCAGTTCCTGGGGGAGAGGCACTGAAGCTTTCTTT
. | few | TRBJ2-5 | TRBV30 | CAWSGEVQETQYF | TGTGCCTGGAGTGGGGAAGTACAAGAGACCCAGTACTTC
. | . | TRBJ2-5 | TRBV5-1 | CASSLSTQETQYF | TGCGCCAGCAGCTTGAGTACTCAGGAGACCCAGTACTTC
. | few | TRBJ1-2 | TRBV6-1 | CATRGGGEANGYTF | TGTGCCACCCGGGGCGGCGGGGAGGCGAATGGCTACACCTTC
. | many | TRBJ1-1 | TRBV28 | CASSLLVITEAFF | TGTGCCAGCAGTTTACTCGTAATTACTGAAGCTTTCTTT
TRBD1 | few | TRBJ2-2 | TRBV2 | CASSVVQGVRTGELFF | TGTGCCAGCAGTGTGGTACAGGGGGTACGCACCGGGGAGCTGTTTTTT
TRBD2 | . | TRBJ2-5 | TRBV6-5 | CASSYSGRETKYF | TGTGCCAGCAGTTACTCCGGGAGGGAGACCAAGTACTTC
TRBD1 | many | TRBJ2-7 | TRBV7-9 | CASSSTATGDYEQYF | TGTGCCAGCAGCAGCACTGCGACAGGGGACTACGAGCAGTACTTC
TRBD1 | few | TRBJ1-5 | TRBV6-2/TRBV6-3 | CASSWDSGNQPQHF | TGTGCCAGCAGTTGGGACAGCGGCAATCAGCCCCAGCATTTT